These 5 T cell receptor beta chains were sequenced from one sample in a study of graft-versus-host responses after intestinal transplantation. Produced via immunoSEQ multiplex PCR; TCRdb's table is partial and in-frame only. The data contain around 30,000 clones, around four fifths of them singletons. The sequences come from PBMCs, collected 28 days after intestinal transplant. The source of these receptors is a human patient who received an intestinal transplant, so some T cells may come from the graft donor.

The CDR3 loop is CASSPGSSNQPQHF. The DNA of the CDR3 is TGCGCCAGCAGCCCCGGTTCTAGCAATCAGCCCCAGCATTTT. This chain links TRBV4-1 with TRBJ1-5; D not resolved. This CDR3 has 14 amino acids. V was cut by 4 bases and J by 0 bases, with 7 bases left in between. CDR1 is MGHRA, CDR2 YSYEKL, per germline.

This rearrangement joins TRBV6-6 to TRBJ2-1; 7 bases map to TRBD2. From germline, CDR1 is MNHNY and CDR2 SVGAGI (reference sequence). J gave up 9 bases and V 5 bases, and 4 bases lay outside the gene matches. The CDR3 runs 12 residues. The CDR3 sequence: CASSNTGGEQFF. In DNA, the CDR3 is TGTGCCAGCAGTAACACGGGGGGTGAGCAGTTCTTC.

J is TRBJ2-1 and V is TRBV4-1, with D unresolved. Trimming took off 0 bases at V and 10 bases at J, with 16 bases between the two ends. The germline CDR1 and CDR2 sequences are MGHRA and YSYEKL. This CDR3 region has 15 residues. As DNA, the CDR3 is TGCGCCAGCAGCCAAGATGTAATAGTGGGAAAGGAGCAGTTCTTC. Its protein product is CASSQDVIVGKEQFF.

This rearrangement joins TRBV6-9 to TRBJ2-3; 10 bases fit TRBD1. V lost 4 bases to trimming and J lost 6 bases; unmatched junction nucleotides: 16. CDR1 and CDR2 from the germline V gene are MNHGY and SVAAGI. The CDR3 contains 18 residues. CDR3 region: CASSLNSGDRGLEDTQYF. The CDR3 DNA sequence: TGTGCCAGCAGTTTAAATTCGGGGGACAGGGGTTTAGAGGATACGCAGTATTTT.

The chain joins TRBV4-1 to TRBJ1-6, with 8 positions matching TRBD1. V lost 1 base to trimming and J lost 17 bases; unmatched junction nucleotides: 13. Germline V gene data show CDR1 as MGHRA and CDR2 as YSYEKL. The CDR3 is 15 residues long. DNA of the CDR3: TGCGCCAGCAGCCAAGTGGGTTACGGACAGGGAGAAATCCACTTT. Translated, it gives CASSQVGYGQGEIHF.